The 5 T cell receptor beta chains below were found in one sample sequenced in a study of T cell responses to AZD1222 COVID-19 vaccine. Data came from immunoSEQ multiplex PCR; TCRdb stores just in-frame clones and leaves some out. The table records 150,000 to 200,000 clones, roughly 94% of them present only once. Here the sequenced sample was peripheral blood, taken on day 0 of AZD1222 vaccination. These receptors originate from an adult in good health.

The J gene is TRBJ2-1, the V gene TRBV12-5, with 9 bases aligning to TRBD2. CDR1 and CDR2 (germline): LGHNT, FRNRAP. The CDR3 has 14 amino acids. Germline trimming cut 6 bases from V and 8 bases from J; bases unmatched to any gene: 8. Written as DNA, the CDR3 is TGTGCTAGTGGCATGGGACTAGCCACCGATGAGCAGTTCTTC. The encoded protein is CASGMGLATDEQFF.

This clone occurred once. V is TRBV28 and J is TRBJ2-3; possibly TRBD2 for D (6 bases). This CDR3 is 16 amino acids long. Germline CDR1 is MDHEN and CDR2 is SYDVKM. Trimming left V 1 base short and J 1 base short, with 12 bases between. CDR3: CASSLYGGMGTDTQYF. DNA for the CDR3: TGTGCCAGCAGTTTATATGGGGGGATGGGCACAGATACGCAGTATTTT.

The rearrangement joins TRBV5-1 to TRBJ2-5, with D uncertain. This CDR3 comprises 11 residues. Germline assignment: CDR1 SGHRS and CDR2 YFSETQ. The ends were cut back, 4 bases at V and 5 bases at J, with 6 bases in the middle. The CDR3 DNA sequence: TGCGCCAGCAGCATTGGGGAGACCCAGTACTTC. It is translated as CASSIGETQYF.

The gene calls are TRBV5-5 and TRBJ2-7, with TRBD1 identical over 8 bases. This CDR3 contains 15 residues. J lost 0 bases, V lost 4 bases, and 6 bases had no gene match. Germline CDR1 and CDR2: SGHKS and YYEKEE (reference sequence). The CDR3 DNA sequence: TGTGCCAGCAGCCCCGACAGGGGCTACTCCTACGAGCAGTACTTC. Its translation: CASSPDRGYSYEQYF.

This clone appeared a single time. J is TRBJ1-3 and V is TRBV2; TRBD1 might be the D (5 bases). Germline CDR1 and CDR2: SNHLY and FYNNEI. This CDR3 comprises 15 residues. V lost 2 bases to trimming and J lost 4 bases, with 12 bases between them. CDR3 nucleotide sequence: TGTGCCAGCAGTGAACCAGGGAGTCTAGGAAACACCATATATTTT. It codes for CASSEPGSLGNTIYF.